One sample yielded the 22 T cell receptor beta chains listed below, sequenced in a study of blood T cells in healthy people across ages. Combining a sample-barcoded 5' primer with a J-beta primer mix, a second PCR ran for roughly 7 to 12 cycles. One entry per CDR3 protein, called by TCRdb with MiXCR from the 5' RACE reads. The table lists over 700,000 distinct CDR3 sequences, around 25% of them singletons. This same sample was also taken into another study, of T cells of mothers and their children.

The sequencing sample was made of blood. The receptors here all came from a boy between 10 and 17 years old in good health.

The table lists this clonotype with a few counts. The DNA of the CDR3 is TGTGCCAGCAGCCTCGACAGCGCTTCCTATGGCTACACCTTC. Its translation: CASSLDSASYGYTF. The V and J genes are TRBV12-3 or TRBV12-4 and TRBJ1-2; weak D call: TRBD1 (5 bases). V was trimmed by 6 bases and J by 4 bases, leaving 15 bases between them. The CDR3 has 14 residues.

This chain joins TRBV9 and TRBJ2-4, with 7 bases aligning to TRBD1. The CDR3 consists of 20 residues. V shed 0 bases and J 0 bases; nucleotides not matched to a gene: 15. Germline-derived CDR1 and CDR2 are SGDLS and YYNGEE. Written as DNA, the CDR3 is TGTGCCAGCAGCGTAGATTGGATAGTGGGGACAGACATAGCCAAAAACATTCAGTACTTC. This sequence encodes CASSVDWIVGTDIAKNIQYF.

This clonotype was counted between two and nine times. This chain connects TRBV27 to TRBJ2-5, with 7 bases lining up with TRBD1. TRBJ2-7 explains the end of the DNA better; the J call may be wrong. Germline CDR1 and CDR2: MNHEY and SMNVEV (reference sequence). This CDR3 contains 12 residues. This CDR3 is CASGDSFYEQYF. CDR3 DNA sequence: TGTGCCAGCGGGGACAGTTTCTACGAGCAGTACTTC.

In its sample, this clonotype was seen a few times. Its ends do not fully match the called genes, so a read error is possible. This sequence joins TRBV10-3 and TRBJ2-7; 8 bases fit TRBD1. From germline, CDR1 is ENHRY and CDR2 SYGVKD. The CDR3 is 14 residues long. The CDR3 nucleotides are TGCGCCATCAGTGTGGACAGGGCGGGCTACGAGCAGTACTTC. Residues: CAISVDRAGYEQYF.

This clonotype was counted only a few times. In DNA, the CDR3 is TGTGCCAGCAGTTACGGGAGACAGGGGGCGAGGAACACTGAAGCTTTCTTT. This sequence encodes CASSYGRQGARNTEAFF. The chain uses TRBV6-2 or TRBV6-3 and TRBJ1-1; TRBD1 agrees at 10 bases. J lost 1 base, V lost 2 bases, and 7 bases had no gene match. The CDR3 sequence is 17 residues long. The germline V gene has CDR1 MNHEY and CDR2 SVGEGT.

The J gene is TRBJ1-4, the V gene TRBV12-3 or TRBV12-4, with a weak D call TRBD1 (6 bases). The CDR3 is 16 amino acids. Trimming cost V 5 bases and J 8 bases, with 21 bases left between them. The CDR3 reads CASSPERGGRKEKLFF. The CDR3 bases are TGTGCCAGCAGTCCCGAGCGGGGGGGGCGGAAAGAAAAACTGTTTTTT.

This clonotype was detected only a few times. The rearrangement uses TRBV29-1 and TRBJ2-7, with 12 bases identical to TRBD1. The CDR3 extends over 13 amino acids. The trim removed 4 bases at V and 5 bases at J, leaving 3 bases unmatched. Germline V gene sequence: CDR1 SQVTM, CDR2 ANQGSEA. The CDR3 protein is CSVGGQGADEQYF. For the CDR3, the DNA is TGCAGCGTTGGGGGACAGGGGGCGGACGAGCAGTACTTC.

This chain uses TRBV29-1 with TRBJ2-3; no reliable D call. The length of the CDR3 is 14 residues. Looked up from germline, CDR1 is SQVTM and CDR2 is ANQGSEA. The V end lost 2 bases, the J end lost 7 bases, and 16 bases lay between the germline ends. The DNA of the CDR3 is TGCAGCGTTGAACCTCCTGTGGGAATAAATACGCAGTATTTT. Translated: CSVEPPVGINTQYF.

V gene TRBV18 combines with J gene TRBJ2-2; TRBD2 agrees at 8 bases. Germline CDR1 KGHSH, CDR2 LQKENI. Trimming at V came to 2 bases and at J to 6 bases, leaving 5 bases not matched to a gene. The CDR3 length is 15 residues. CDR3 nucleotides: TGTGCCAGCTCACCATCTAGCGGGTTCGCCGGGGAGCTGTTTTTT. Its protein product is CASSPSSGFAGELFF.

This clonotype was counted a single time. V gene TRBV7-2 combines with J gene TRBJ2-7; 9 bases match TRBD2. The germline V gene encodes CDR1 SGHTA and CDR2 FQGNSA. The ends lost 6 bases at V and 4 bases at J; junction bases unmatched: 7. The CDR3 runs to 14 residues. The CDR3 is CASSQRGDPYEQYF. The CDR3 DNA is TGTGCCAGCAGTCAGCGGGGGGACCCTTACGAGCAGTACTTC.

CDR3 DNA sequence: TGTGCCAGCTGGAACCGGGCAGGGAATGGCGATGAGCAGTTCTTC. The encoded protein is CASWNRAGNGDEQFF. The V gene is TRBV28, the J gene TRBJ2-1, with a possible D match to TRBD1 (5 bases). Germline V gene sequence: CDR1 MDHEN, CDR2 SYDVKM. This CDR3 has 15 residues. With 8 bases removed from V and 8 bases from J, the gap between germline ends came to 22 bases. Combining the CDR3 with reference TRBV28 and TRBJ2-1 gives the whole variable domain DVKVTQSSRYLVKRTGEKVFLECVQDMDHENMFWYRQDPGLGLRLIYFSYDVKMKEKGDIPEGYSVSREKKERFSLILESASTNQTSMYLCASWNRAGNGDEQFFGPGTRLTVL.

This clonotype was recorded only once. This CDR3 is CASSGDSNEQYF. In nucleotides, the CDR3 is TGTGCCAGCAGTGGGGACAGTAATGAGCAGTACTTC. The V call is TRBV2, the J call TRBJ2-7; 7 bases match TRBD1. Germline-derived CDR1 and CDR2 are SNHLY and FYNNEI. The CDR3 is made up of 12 amino acids. V shed 4 bases and J 7 bases; nucleotides not matched to a gene: 4. Together with reference TRBV2 and TRBJ2-7, the CDR3 gives the full variable domain: EPEVTQTPSHQVTQMGQEVILRCVPISNHLYFYWYRQILGQKVEFLVSFYNNEISEKSEIFDDQFSVERPDGSNFTLKIRSTKLEDSAMYFCASSGDSNEQYFGPGTRLTVT.

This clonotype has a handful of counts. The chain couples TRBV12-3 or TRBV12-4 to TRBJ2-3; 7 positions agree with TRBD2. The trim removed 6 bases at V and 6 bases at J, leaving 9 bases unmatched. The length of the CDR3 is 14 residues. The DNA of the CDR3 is TGTGCCAGCAGCGGGGGGTACCGAATCGATACGCAGTATTTT. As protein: CASSGGYRIDTQYF.

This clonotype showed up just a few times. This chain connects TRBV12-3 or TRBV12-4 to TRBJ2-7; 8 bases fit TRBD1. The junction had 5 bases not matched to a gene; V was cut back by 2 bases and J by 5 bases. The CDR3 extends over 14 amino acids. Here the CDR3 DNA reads TGTGCCAGCAGTTTACGCGGGACAGGAGACGAGCAGTACTTC. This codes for CASSLRGTGDEQYF.

This chain's CDR3 is CASSQEVTGREKLFF. In DNA, the CDR3 is TGCGCCAGCAGCCAAGAGGTGACGGGAAGAGAAAAACTGTTTTTT. This chain joins TRBV4-1 and TRBJ1-4; D not certain. The V gene lost 0 bases and the J gene lost 8 bases, with 13 bases spanning the gap. The CDR3 runs to 15 residues. Germline values: CDR1 MGHRA, CDR2 YSYEKL.

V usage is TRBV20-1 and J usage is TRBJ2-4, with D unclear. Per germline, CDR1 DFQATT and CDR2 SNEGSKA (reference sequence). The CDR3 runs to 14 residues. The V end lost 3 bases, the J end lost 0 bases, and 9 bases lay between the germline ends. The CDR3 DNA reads TGCAGTGCTAGGCATGGTTTAGCCAAAAACATTCAGTACTTC. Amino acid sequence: CSARHGLAKNIQYF.

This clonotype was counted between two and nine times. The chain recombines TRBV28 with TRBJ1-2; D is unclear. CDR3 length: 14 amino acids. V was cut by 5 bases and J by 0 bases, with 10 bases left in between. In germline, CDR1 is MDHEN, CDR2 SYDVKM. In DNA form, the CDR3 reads TGTGCCAGCAGTCCTCCCGGTGCTAACTATGGCTACACCTTC. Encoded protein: CASSPPGANYGYTF.

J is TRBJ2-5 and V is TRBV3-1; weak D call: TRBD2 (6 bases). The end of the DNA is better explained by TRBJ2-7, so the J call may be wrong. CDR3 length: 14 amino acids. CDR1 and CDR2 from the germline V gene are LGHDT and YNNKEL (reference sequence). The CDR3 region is CASSPPGLANEQYF. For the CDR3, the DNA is TGTGCCAGCAGCCCTCCTGGGCTAGCGAACGAGCAGTACTTC.

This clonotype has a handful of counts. The CDR3 reads CASSRNSRLAGVREQYF. The CDR3 nucleotides are TGTGCCAGCAGTCGGAATTCCCGACTAGCGGGAGTGAGAGAGCAGTACTTC. The V call is TRBV28, the J call TRBJ2-5, with 12 bases matching TRBD2. After removal of 5 bases from V and 11 bases from J, the junction contained 18 bases not matched to a gene. CDR3 length equals 17 residues. Germline lookup yields CDR1 MDHEN and CDR2 SYDVKM.

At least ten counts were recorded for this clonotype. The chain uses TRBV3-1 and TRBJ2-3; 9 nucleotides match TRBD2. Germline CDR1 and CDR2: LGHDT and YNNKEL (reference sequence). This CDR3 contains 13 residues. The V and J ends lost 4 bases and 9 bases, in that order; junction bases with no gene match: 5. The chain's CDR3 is CASSLRGGDTQYF. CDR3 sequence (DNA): TGTGCCAGCAGCCTGCGGGGGGGCGACACGCAGTATTTT.

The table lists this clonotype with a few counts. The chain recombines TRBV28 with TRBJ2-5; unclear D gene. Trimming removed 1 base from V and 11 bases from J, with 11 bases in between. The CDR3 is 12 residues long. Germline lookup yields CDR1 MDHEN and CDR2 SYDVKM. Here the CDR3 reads CASSLYSGLQYF. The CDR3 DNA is TGTGCCAGCAGTTTATACTCGGGTCTTCAGTACTTC. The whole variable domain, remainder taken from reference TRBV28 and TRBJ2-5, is DVKVTQSSRYLVKRTGEKVFLECVQDMDHENMFWYRQDPGLGLRLIYFSYDVKMKEKGDIPEGYSVSREKKERFSLILESASTNQTSMYLCASSLYSGLQYFGPGTRLLVL.

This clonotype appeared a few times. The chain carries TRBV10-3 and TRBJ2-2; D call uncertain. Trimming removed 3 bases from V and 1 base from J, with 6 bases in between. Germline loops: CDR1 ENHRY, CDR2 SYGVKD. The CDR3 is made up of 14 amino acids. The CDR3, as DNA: TGTGCCATCAGTGACCGACAGAACACCGGGGAGCTGTTTTTT. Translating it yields CAISDRQNTGELFF.